The 11 T cell receptor beta chains given below trace back to one sample, sequenced in a study of blood T cell repertoires in COVID-19. The table came from immunoSEQ multiplex PCR; TCRdb's copy has only in-frame clones and leaves some out. The repertoire holds around 190,000 clones, with about 88% as singletons. Sequenced input: peripheral blood. All receptors come from a man in his late teens or twenties with active or convalescent COVID-19.

The CDR3 DNA reads as TGTGCCTGGAGGGGACAGGGAAGCACAGATACGCAGTATTTT. Protein product: CAWRGQGSTDTQYF. This chain connects TRBV30 to TRBJ2-3; the match to TRBD1 covers 9 bases. V shed 3 bases, J shed 0 bases, and the junction held 1 base outside the gene matches. Germline values: CDR1 GTSNPN, CDR2 SVGIG (reference sequence). The CDR3 contains 14 residues.

V and J are TRBV28 and TRBJ1-5; D is ambiguous. V shed 6 bases and J shed 7 bases, with 16 bases lying between them. The CDR3 contains 14 residues. Germline CDR1 is MDHEN and CDR2 is SYDVKM. The CDR3 DNA sequence: TGTGCCAGCAGACCCGGACTGCTCGGCCAGCCCCAGCATTTT. Amino acid sequence: CASRPGLLGQPQHF.

The chain combines TRBV10-1 with TRBJ2-7, with 7 bases lining up with TRBD1. Germline CDR1 reads WNHNN; CDR2 reads SYGVQD (reference sequence). The CDR3 totals 15 residues. V was clipped by 3 bases and J by 8 bases; unmatched bases: 13. As DNA, the CDR3 is TGCGCCAGCAGTGAAGTAGCAGGGGGAGAATCGAAGCAGTACTTC. This encodes CASSEVAGGESKQYF.

CDR3 coding DNA: TGTGCCAGCAGTTATGGCGGCGATCCTAGCTCCTACGAGCAGTACTTC. Translating gives CASSYGGDPSSYEQYF. The V call is TRBV6-2 or TRBV6-3, the J call TRBJ2-7; D remains unclear. CDR1 MNHEY and CDR2 SVGEGT come from the germline V gene. CDR3 size: 16 residues. Trimming took 3 bases from V and 0 from J, leaving 15 bases between them.

Here the CDR3 reads CATSPMGGGTEAFF. CDR3 nucleotide sequence: TGTGCCACCAGCCCTATGGGGGGGGGCACTGAAGCTTTCTTT. V usage is TRBV15 and J usage is TRBJ1-1; maybe TRBD1 (5 bases). This CDR3 region has 14 residues. Germline V gene data show CDR1 as LNHNV and CDR2 as YYDKDF (reference sequence). Trimming pared 5 bases from V and 4 bases from J, leaving 14 bases between.

This chain links TRBV2 with TRBJ2-1; 13 bases map to TRBD2. This CDR3 has 14 residues. V lost 6 bases, J lost 8 bases, and 4 bases stayed unmatched. Germline V gene lookup returns CDR1 SNHLY and CDR2 FYNNEI. Here the CDR3 reads CASRLAGGGDEQFF. In DNA form, the CDR3 reads TGTGCCAGCAGACTAGCGGGAGGGGGGGATGAGCAGTTCTTC.

The V call is TRBV11-2, the J call TRBJ2-2; weak D call: TRBD2 (7 bases). V was pared by 5 bases and J by 8 bases, with 18 bases between. Per germline, CDR1 SGHAT and CDR2 FQNNGV. The CDR3 totals 15 residues. The chain's CDR3 is CASSPRPGGQGELFF. The CDR3 bases are TGTGCCAGCAGCCCCAGGCCGGGGGGCCAAGGGGAGCTGTTTTTT.

V and J are TRBV2 and TRBJ1-2; the match to TRBD1 covers 9 bases. The V segment lost 6 bases and the J segment 4 bases; nucleotides outside the gene matches: 3. CDR1 and CDR2 from the germline V gene are SNHLY and FYNNEI. This CDR3 has 13 residues. CDR3: CASRQGAGYGYTF. CDR3 sequence (DNA): TGTGCCAGCAGACAGGGGGCGGGCTATGGCTACACCTTC. The complete variable domain, with remaining parts taken from reference TRBV2 and TRBJ1-2, reads EPEVTQTPSHQVTQMGQEVILRCVPISNHLYFYWYRQILGQKVEFLVSFYNNEISEKSEIFDDQFSVERPDGSNFTLKIRSTKLEDSAMYFCASRQGAGYGYTFGSGTRLTVV.

The chain has TRBV5-4 and TRBJ2-7; 7 bases align to TRBD1. This CDR3 is built from 13 residues. Germline assignment: CDR1 SGHNT and CDR2 YYREEE (reference sequence). The trim removed 3 bases at V and 2 bases at J, leaving 2 bases unmatched. CDR3 DNA sequence: TGTGCCAGCAGCTCAGGGACAGCCTACGAGCAGTACTTC. Protein product: CASSSGTAYEQYF.

This clone was picked up one time. The rearrangement joins TRBV18 to TRBJ1-2; weak D call: TRBD1 (5 bases). The CDR3 covers 12 residues. Deletions cut 6 bases from V and 2 bases from J, with 7 bases between. Germline loops: CDR1 KGHSH, CDR2 LQKENI. The CDR3 loop is CASSGGNYGYTF. The CDR3 DNA reads TGTGCCAGCTCGGGGGGGAACTATGGCTACACCTTC.

The J gene is TRBJ2-2, the V gene TRBV5-6, with 9 bases aligning to TRBD2. The CDR3 totals 16 residues. V lost 3 bases and J lost 5; bases outside the gene matches: 8. The germline gives CDR1 SGHDT, CDR2 YYEEEE. CDR3 loop: CASSSLRLAETGELFF. In DNA, the CDR3 is TGTGCCAGCAGCTCCCTCCGACTAGCGGAGACCGGGGAGCTGTTTTTT.